This entry features one TCR beta chain sequence. Method: immunoSEQ multiplex PCR; TCRdb's copy keeps in-frame clones and lacks some. The table lists 96,000 or so clones, around 90% of them singletons. The data derive from a study of blood T cell repertoires in COVID-19. Study summary: Samples came from the United States, Italy and Spain, spanning acute and convalescent COVID-19. In each case, the material was cDNA or gDNA derived from T cells, B-cell-depleted T cells, or PBMCs.

In Seattle, patients joined the study during active infection and were tracked longitudinally. After removal of 2 bases from V and 4 bases from J, the junction contained 3 bases not matched to a gene. CDR1 and CDR2 from the germline V gene are MGHDK and SYGVNS. CDR3 length: 14 residues. The gene calls are TRBV25-1 and TRBJ2-7; 9 bases map to TRBD1. The clonotype comes from a human donor with COVID-19, enrolled during active disease. The donor label of this sample is uncertain. Sequencing used peripheral blood. The CDR3 bases are TGTGCCAGCAGTGAACCCGGGACAGGGTACGAGCAGTACTTC. It specifies CASSEPGTGYEQYF.